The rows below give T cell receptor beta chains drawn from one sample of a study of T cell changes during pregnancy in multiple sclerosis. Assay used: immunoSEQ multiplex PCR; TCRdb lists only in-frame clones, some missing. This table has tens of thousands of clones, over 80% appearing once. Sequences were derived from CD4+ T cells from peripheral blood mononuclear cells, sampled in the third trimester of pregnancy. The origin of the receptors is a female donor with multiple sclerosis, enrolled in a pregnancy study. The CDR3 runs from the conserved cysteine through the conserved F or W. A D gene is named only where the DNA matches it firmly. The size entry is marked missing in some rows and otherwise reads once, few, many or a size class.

CDR3: CASKGGSTGRETQYF
DNA: TGTGCCAGTAAGGGGGGGAGCACAGGGAGGGAGACCCAGTACTTC
size: once
V: TRBV19
D: -
J: TRBJ2-5

CDR3: CASSYLLAGFSYEQYF
DNA: TGTGCCAGCAGTTACTTATTAGCGGGATTCTCCTACGAGCAGTACTTC
size: -
V: TRBV6-5
D: TRBD2
J: TRBJ2-7

CDR3: CATYWTGSRGEQYF
DNA: TGCGCCACCTACTGGACAGGGTCTAGGGGAGAGCAGTACTTC
size: -
V: TRBV23-1
D: TRBD1
J: TRBJ2-7

CDR3: CASSETGIKNIQYF
DNA: TGTGCCAGCAGTGAGACAGGGATCAAAAACATTCAGTACTTC
size: -
V: TRBV25-1
D: TRBD1
J: TRBJ2-4

CDR3: CASPTGQGSNEQYF
DNA: TGTGCCAGCCCCACCGGACAGGGTAGTAACGAGCAGTACTTC
size: -
V: TRBV6-1
D: TRBD1
J: TRBJ2-7

CDR3: CASSLAASGIGTDTQYF
DNA: TGTGCCAGCAGCTTAGCGGCTAGCGGGATTGGCACAGATACGCAGTATTTT
size: once
V: TRBV7-2
D: TRBD2
J: TRBJ2-3

CDR3: CASSGGGEETQYF
DNA: TGTGCCAGCAGTGGCGGGGGTGAAGAGACCCAGTACTTC
size: -
V: TRBV2
D: TRBD2
J: TRBJ2-5

CDR3: CSVVENRAPYEQYF
DNA: TGCAGCGTTGTCGAGAACAGGGCGCCCTACGAGCAGTACTTC
size: -
V: TRBV29-1
D: -
J: TRBJ2-7

CDR3: CASSLEASGNNEQFF
DNA: TGTGCCAGCAGCTTAGAGGCTAGCGGGAACAATGAGCAGTTCTTC
size: -
V: TRBV11-3
D: TRBD2
J: TRBJ2-1

CDR3: CAIRGVSTDTQYF
DNA: TGTGCCATCCGGGGGGTTTCCACAGATACGCAGTATTTT
size: -
V: TRBV10-3
D: TRBD2
J: TRBJ2-3

CDR3: CASSLWLAGRTDTQYF
DNA: TGTGCCAGCAGCTTGTGGCTAGCGGGACGCACAGATACGCAGTATTTT
size: -
V: TRBV5-4
D: TRBD2
J: TRBJ2-3

CDR3: CASSKVNWEKNSYNEQFF
DNA: TGTGCCAGCAGCAAAGTAAATTGGGAGAAAAACTCCTACAATGAGCAGTTCTTC
size: -
V: TRBV21-1
D: -
J: TRBJ2-1

CDR3: CASSFGGLLSSYEQYF
DNA: TGTGCCAGCAGCTTCGGTGGTTTACTAAGCTCCTACGAGCAGTACTTC
size: -
V: TRBV5-4
D: -
J: TRBJ2-7

CDR3: CASSQDRNQPQHF
DNA: TGTGCCAGCAGCCAAGATAGAAACCAGCCCCAGCATTTT
size: -
V: TRBV4-2
D: -
J: TRBJ1-5

CDR3: CASTSGPPPGTDTQYF
DNA: TGCGCCAGCACGAGCGGCCCCCCGCCTGGCACAGATACGCAGTATTTT
size: -
V: TRBV4-3
D: -
J: TRBJ2-3

CDR3: CASSFSGRLSSYNEQFF
DNA: TGTGCCAGTAGTTTTAGCGGGAGGCTTAGCTCCTACAATGAGCAGTTCTTC
size: -
V: TRBV19
D: TRBD2
J: TRBJ2-1

CDR3: CASSQGDRVFPEAFF
DNA: TGTGCCAGCAGCCAAGGGGACAGGGTTTTTCCTGAAGCTTTCTTT
size: -
V: TRBV4-2
D: TRBD1
J: TRBJ1-1

CDR3: CASKSPAGVVNEQFF
DNA: TGTGCCAGTAAGTCCCCGGCGGGAGTGGTCAATGAGCAGTTCTTC
size: -
V: TRBV19
D: TRBD2
J: TRBJ2-1

CDR3: CASSEWDGLRTSTYEQYF
DNA: TGTGCCAGCAGTGAATGGGACGGCTTGAGGACTAGCACCTACGAGCAGTACTTC
size: -
V: TRBV25-1
D: TRBD2
J: TRBJ2-7

CDR3: CASSYDSYEQYF
DNA: TGTGCCAGCAGTTACGACAGCTACGAGCAGTACTTC
size: -
V: TRBV6-5
D: -
J: TRBJ2-7

CDR3: CASRRIAEAYNEQFF
DNA: TGTGCCAGCAGACGAATAGCGGAGGCCTACAATGAGCAGTTCTTC
size: -
V: TRBV27
D: -
J: TRBJ2-1

CDR3: CASSAGTNTGELFF
DNA: TGTGCCAGCAGCGCCGGGACTAACACCGGGGAGCTGTTTTTT
size: -
V: TRBV9
D: -
J: TRBJ2-2

CDR3: CASSLVAWLDNEQFF
DNA: TGTGCCAGCAGCTTAGTAGCCTGGTTGGACAATGAGCAGTTCTTC
size: once
V: TRBV7-2
D: -
J: TRBJ2-1

CDR3: CSVGQSWQETQYF
DNA: TGCAGCGTCGGACAGAGCTGGCAAGAGACCCAGTACTTC
size: -
V: TRBV29-1
D: -
J: TRBJ2-5

CDR3: CASSIVDRRGYTF
DNA: TGTGCCAGCAGCATAGTAGACAGAAGGGGCTACACCTTC
size: once
V: TRBV21-1
D: -
J: TRBJ1-2

CDR3: CASSPTRGREQFF
DNA: TGCGCCAGCAGCCCGACTAGAGGGCGTGAGCAGTTCTTC
size: -
V: TRBV5-1
D: -
J: TRBJ2-1

CDR3: CASTLRGSSYNEQFF
DNA: TGTGCCAGTACCCTGCGGGGGAGCTCCTACAATGAGCAGTTCTTC
size: -
V: TRBV19
D: TRBD2
J: TRBJ2-1

CDR3: CASSEGLAGGNTQYF
DNA: TGTGCCAGCAGTGAGGGACTAGCGGGAGGGAATACGCAGTATTTT
size: -
V: TRBV25-1
D: TRBD2
J: TRBJ2-3

CDR3: CASNLAGSEAFF
DNA: TGTGCCAGCAATCTAGCCGGGTCTGAAGCTTTCTTT
size: -
V: TRBV6-6
D: -
J: TRBJ1-1

CDR3: CASSAGTGSYGYTF
DNA: TGTGCCAGCAGCGCCGGGACAGGCAGCTATGGCTACACCTTC
size: -
V: TRBV9
D: TRBD1
J: TRBJ1-2

CDR3: CASSEYIRAEAFF
DNA: TGTGCCAGCAGTGAATATATCCGTGCTGAAGCTTTCTTT
size: -
V: TRBV6-1
D: -
J: TRBJ1-1

CDR3: CASSGGTGAGETQYF
DNA: TGTGCCAGCAGCGGGGGGACAGGGGCGGGAGAGACCCAGTACTTC
size: -
V: TRBV7-9
D: TRBD1
J: TRBJ2-5

CDR3: CASSLGGSGSSYNEQFF
DNA: TGTGCCAGCAGCTTAGGGGGTAGCGGGAGCTCCTACAATGAGCAGTTCTTC
size: -
V: TRBV7-8
D: TRBD2
J: TRBJ2-1

CDR3: CASSPYQLAGATGELFF
DNA: TGTGCCAGCAGTCCATACCAACTAGCGGGAGCGACCGGGGAGCTGTTTTTT
size: -
V: TRBV28
D: TRBD2
J: TRBJ2-2

CDR3: CAISVGLADEQYF
DNA: TGTGCCATCAGTGTGGGACTAGCGGACGAGCAGTACTTC
size: once
V: TRBV10-3
D: TRBD2
J: TRBJ2-7

CDR3: CASSQDPSGRARNEHHF
DNA: TGCGCCAGCAGCCAAGATCCGAGCGGGAGGGCTCGGAACGAGCACCACTTC
size: -
V: TRBV4-1
D: TRBD2
J: TRBJ2-7

CDR3: CASSTGIFSSEKLFF
DNA: TGTGCCAGTAGTACCGGGATTTTCAGTTCTGAAAAACTGTTTTTT
size: -
V: TRBV19
D: -
J: TRBJ1-4

CDR3: CASSPTSGVIHTQYF
DNA: TGTGCCAGCAGCCCGACTAGTGGTGTGATCCATACGCAGTATTTT
size: -
V: TRBV7-2
D: -
J: TRBJ2-3

CDR3: CASSLGAGNTIYF
DNA: TGTGCCAGCAGTCTGGGGGCGGGAAACACCATATATTTT
size: -
V: TRBV7-3
D: -
J: TRBJ1-3

CDR3: CSVRGRETQYF
DNA: TGCAGTGTCCGCGGGAGGGAGACCCAGTACTTC
size: -
V: TRBV20-1
D: TRBD2
J: TRBJ2-5

CDR3: CASSLGRTGELFF
DNA: TGTGCCAGCAGTTTAGGCAGGACCGGGGAGCTGTTTTTT
size: -
V: TRBV28
D: -
J: TRBJ2-2

CDR3: CASSLGAGDTQYF
DNA: TGCGCCAGCAGCTTGGGGGCGGGAGATACGCAGTATTTT
size: -
V: TRBV5-1
D: -
J: TRBJ2-3